Listed below are T cell receptor beta chains from one sample, sequenced in a study of cytomegalovirus exposure and HLA in healthy donors. Data came from immunoSEQ multiplex PCR; TCRdb stores just in-frame clones and leaves some out. The sample holds 140,000 to 150,000 clones, over 60% seen once. Input material: PBMCs. These receptors came from a woman aged 25-40 years in good health and CMV-seronegative. CDR3s include the opening cysteine and the closing phenylalanine or tryptophan. D genes are given only for firm matches. The size entry is marked missing in some rows and otherwise reads once, few, many or a size class.

j_call d_call clone_size v_call cdr3_nt cdr3_aa
TRBJ1-1 TRBD1 . TRBV5-5 TGTGCCAGCAGCCTTACGACAGGGCCAGGCACTGAAGCTTTCTTT CASSLTTGPGTEAFF
TRBJ1-2 TRBD1 . TRBV6-6 TGTGCCAGCAGCTTAGACAGGGGAGAAGTTCGCGGCTACACCTTC CASSLDRGEVRGYTF
TRBJ1-1 TRBD1 . TRBV7-2 TGTGCCAGCAGCCAAACCGGGACAGGACGTTGGACTGAAGCTTTCTTT CASSQTGTGRWTEAFF
TRBJ2-7 . . TRBV9 TGTGCCAGCAGCGCTACTGGGGACTCCCGAGGGGAGCAGTACTTC CASSATGDSRGEQYF
TRBJ1-2 . . TRBV10-1 TGCGCCAGCAGTGAGTCCGGGACAAGGAATAACTATGGCTACACCTTC CASSESGTRNNYGYTF
TRBJ2-3 TRBD1 few TRBV10-3 TGTGCCATCAGTGAAGCGTCAGGGGGCTCAGATACGCAGTATTTT CAISEASGGSDTQYF
TRBJ1-1 . . TRBV5-1 TGCGCCAGCAGCTTGCAGGGCGGGAACACTGAAGCTTTCTTT CASSLQGGNTEAFF
TRBJ2-7 . . TRBV7-6 TGTGCCAGCAGCTTAGCAGGGAGCGACGAGCAGTACTTC CASSLAGSDEQYF
TRBJ1-3 . . TRBV5-1 TGCGCCAGCTCCACAGACAGGCTGTCCGGAAACACCATATATTTT CASSTDRLSGNTIYF
TRBJ1-6 TRBD1 . TRBV2 TGTGCCAGCAGTGAATCGGACAGGTATAATTCACCCCTCCACTTT CASSESDRYNSPLHF
TRBJ1-1 TRBD1 . TRBV19 TGTGCCAGTAGTTTCGGGACAGCCTTGTTTGCTTTCTTT CASSFGTALFAFF
TRBJ2-5 TRBD2 . TRBV29-1 TGCAGCGTAGCTCGGGGGGAAGAGACCCAGTACTTC CSVARGEETQYF
TRBJ2-7 . . TRBV6-5 TGTGCCACCTCGTACGGTGGGGGGAACGAGCAGTACTTC CATSYGGGNEQYF
TRBJ2-5 TRBD1 . TRBV7-8 TGTGCCAGCAGCTTAGAGGACAGGTTTCAAGAGACCCAGTACTTC CASSLEDRFQETQYF
TRBJ2-1 TRBD2 . TRBV5-1 TGCGCCAGCAGGTCACTAGCGGGGGGCTACAATGAGCAGTTCTTC CASRSLAGGYNEQFF
TRBJ1-1 . . TRBV7-9 TGTGCCAGCAGCCCCATGCGGGGGAACACTGAAGCTTTCTTT CASSPMRGNTEAFF
TRBJ2-7 TRBD1 . TRBV9 TGTGCCAGCAGCGGACAGGGGCTTCAGTCCTACGAGCAGTACTTC CASSGQGLQSYEQYF
TRBJ1-6 TRBD1 . TRBV9 TGTGCCAGCAGCAAGGGACAGGGCCGCCCTTCACCCCTCCACTTT CASSKGQGRPSPLHF
TRBJ1-2 TRBD1 . TRBV5-1 TGCGCCAGCAGCTTAGGGACAGCATCTTATGGCTACACCTTC CASSLGTASYGYTF
TRBJ1-3 . . TRBV25-1 TGTGCCAGCAGTGAACCCTTAGGACAGAGCTCTGGAAACACCATATATTTT CASSEPLGQSSGNTIYF
TRBJ2-1 . . TRBV5-1 TGCGCCAGCAGCTTGGCCCAGGGGCTGGATGAGCAGTTCTTC CASSLAQGLDEQFF
TRBJ2-3 TRBD2 . TRBV9 TGTGCCAGCAGCGTAGCTAGCGGGGGGAATTTCTTCACAGATACGCAGTATTTT CASSVASGGNFFTDTQYF
TRBJ2-1 . . TRBV5-8 TGTGCCAGCAGCGGTGATTGGGGAGAGGATGAGCAGTTCTTC CASSGDWGEDEQFF
TRBJ2-7 . . TRBV20-1 TGCAGTGCTAGAGGCGTCTACGAGCAGTACTTC CSARGVYEQYF
TRBJ2-2 TRBD1 . TRBV29-1 TGCAGCGTTGAGAGGGACAGGGGGCCCACCGGGGAGCTGTTTTTT CSVERDRGPTGELFF
TRBJ1-6 . . TRBV4-1 TGCGCCAGCAGCCAAGATGGGGACATATTTTCACCCCTCCACTTT CASSQDGDIFSPLHF
TRBJ1-1 . . TRBV7-8 TGTGCCAGCAGCTTAGCGAGCACTGAAGCTTTCTTT CASSLASTEAFF
TRBJ2-7 TRBD1 many TRBV5-5 TGTGCCAGCAGCCCCCCCGGGACAGGGCTCGAGCAGTACTTC CASSPPGTGLEQYF
TRBJ2-5 . few TRBV5-1 TGCGCCAGCAGCTTTGTGAATCAGGAGACCCAGTACTTC CASSFVNQETQYF
TRBJ2-2 . . TRBV6-6 TGTGCCAGCAGTTACTCCCTTACAAACACCGGGGAGCTGTTTTTT CASSYSLTNTGELFF
TRBJ1-1 TRBD1 . TRBV29-1 TGCAGCGTTGAAGAGACAGGGGCGGGGAACACTGAAGCTTTCTTT CSVEETGAGNTEAFF
TRBJ2-7 . . TRBV5-4 TGTGCCAGCAGCTTGGTGCAGGGCGAGCAGTACTTC CASSLVQGEQYF
TRBJ1-2 TRBD1 . TRBV9 TGTGCCAGCAGTGACCAGGACAGGGGGCTTCTCCTAACTTATGGCTACACCTTC CASSDQDRGLLLTYGYTF
TRBJ2-1 TRBD1 few TRBV7-8 TGTGCCAGCAGCTTAGCTGGGACAGGGCTTCATGAGCAGTTCTTC CASSLAGTGLHEQFF
TRBJ2-5 TRBD2 . TRBV7-3 TGTGCCAGCAGCTTATTTACTGGGACTACCTCCCGTGGGACCCAGTACTTC CASSLFTGTTSRGTQYF
TRBJ1-4 . once TRBV7-9 TGTGCCAGCAGCCCGGCGGGTGAAAAACTGTTTTTT CASSPAGEKLFF
TRBJ1-2 . . TRBV21-1 TGTGCCGCCACGAACCCCCGCAAATCCGGCTATGGCTACACCTTC CAATNPRKSGYGYTF
TRBJ2-1 . . TRBV5-4 TGTGCCAGCAGCTTGGAGGGCAGGAAAAATAAAGGGGAATACAATGAGCAGTTCTTC CASSLEGRKNKGEYNEQFF
TRBJ1-2 . . TRBV28 TGTGCCAGCAGCCTAAGGGGTGAGGGCTACACCTTC CASSLRGEGYTF
TRBJ2-7 . . TRBV27 TGTGCCAGCAGTATGACAGGCGATATCTACGAGCAGTACTTC CASSMTGDIYEQYF